This record covers a single TCR beta chain. The roughly 19-32 mg bulk tissue piece was not sorted before simultaneous RNA and DNA extraction. Total RNA amounting to roughly 450 ng was the source from which TCR beta cDNA was made with a constant-region primer. It was through three nested multiplex PCR rounds of slightly modified ARM-PCR that TCR beta libraries arose. A C-beta reverse primer was combined with TRBV1-TRBV30 forward primers in the first two PCR rounds, and each round had roughly 9 cycles. TCRdb re-called the multiplex PCR reads through MiXCR, storing one row per CDR3 protein. The data show approximately 92,000 distinct CDR3 sequences, with around three quarters seen just once and 7.5% to 10% held by the top ten. V lost 7 bases and J lost 4, with 17 bases in between. CDR3 size: 15 residues. Germline V gene lookup returns CDR1 MGHRA and CDR2 YSYEKL. The record originates from a study of tumor-infiltrating lymphocytes in primary liver carcinoma.

V and J are TRBV4-1 and TRBJ2-1; D unclear. Sequencing was performed on liver tumor tissue from sampling region 5. Regarding subset: tumor region T5, tumor centre. The clonotype comes from a woman aged 55-70 years with primary liver carcinoma and hepatitis B virus infection. DNA for the CDR3: TGCGCCAGCAACTCCGGCCTCAGCTCATACAATGAGCAGTTCTTC. This encodes CASNSGLSSYNEQFF.